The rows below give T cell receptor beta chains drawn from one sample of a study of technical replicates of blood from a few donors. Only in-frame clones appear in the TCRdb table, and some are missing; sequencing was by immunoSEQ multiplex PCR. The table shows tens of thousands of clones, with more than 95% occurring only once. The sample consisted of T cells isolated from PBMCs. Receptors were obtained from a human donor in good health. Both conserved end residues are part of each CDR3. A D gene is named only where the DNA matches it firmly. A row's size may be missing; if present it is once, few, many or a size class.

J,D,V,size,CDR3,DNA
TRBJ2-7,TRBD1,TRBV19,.,CASSKQGAKSYEQYF,TGTGCCAGTAGTAAACAGGGGGCAAAGTCCTACGAGCAGTACTTC
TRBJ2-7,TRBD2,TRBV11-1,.,CASSLTSGRSYEQYF,TGTGCCAGCAGCTTGACTAGCGGGAGGTCCTACGAGCAGTACTTC
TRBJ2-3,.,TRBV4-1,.,CASSQVRPQGGSTDTQYF,TGCGCCAGCAGCCAAGTAAGACCGCAGGGTGGCAGCACAGATACGCAGTATTTT
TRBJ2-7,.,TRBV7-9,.,CASSPSEGSAGYEQYF,TGTGCCAGCAGCCCCTCGGAGGGAAGTGCGGGCTACGAGCAGTACTTC
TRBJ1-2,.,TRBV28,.,CASRGTRIKKKGNYGYTF,TGTGCCAGCAGGGGTACCCGCATAAAGAAGAAGGGGAACTATGGCTACACCTTC
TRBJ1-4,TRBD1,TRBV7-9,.,CASSIGTGPLFF,TGTGCCAGCAGCATTGGGACAGGGCCCCTGTTTTTT
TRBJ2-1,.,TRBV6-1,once,CASTRDFSYNEQFF,TGTGCCAGCACCCGGGACTTCTCCTACAATGAGCAGTTCTTC
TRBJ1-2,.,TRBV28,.,CASSFGETAGYTF,TGTGCCAGCAGTTTTGGGGAGACGGCTGGCTACACCTTC
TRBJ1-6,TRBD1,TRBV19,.,CASSRSTGTGDSPLHF,TGTGCCAGTAGTAGAAGTACCGGGACAGGGGATTCACCCCTCCACTTT
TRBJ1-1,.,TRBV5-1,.,CASSWTQNTEAFF,TGCGCCAGCAGCTGGACACAGAACACTGAAGCTTTCTTT
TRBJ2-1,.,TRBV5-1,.,CASKLGGAAYNEQFF,TGCGCCAGCAAATTGGGGGGGGCCGCCTACAATGAGCAGTTCTTC